These T cell receptor beta chains were read from a single sample in a study of human T cells and chemical hapten exposure. TCRdb independently ran MiXCR on the RACE reads; one entry per CDR3 protein. The repertoire has tens of thousands of distinct CDR3 sequences, more than 8.5% of them found once; the top ten carry 2.5%. The sequencing used whole blood, collected in connection with sensitization to the hapten diphenylcyclopropenone (DPC). These receptors came from a woman aged 25 to 39 with alopecia areata. Some clones in this sample may be carry-over from other donors' samples. Each CDR3 is given without its conserved first and last residue. The order of the fields is V gene, CDR3 protein.

V: TRBV30; CDR3: ASGPPSRKETQY
V: TRBV6-1; CDR3: ASSPGTATNEKLF
V: TRBV7-9; CDR3: ASSFTMNTEAF
V: TRBV7-2; CDR3: ASSFRTESSPLH
V: TRBV10-3; CDR3: ATSQTNEQF
V: TRBV28; CDR3: ASREGQYYGYT
V: TRBV9; CDR3: ASSVDPSTDTQY
V: TRBV29-1; CDR3: SVPVLSAKNIQY
V: TRBV18; CDR3: ASSPNRATGANVLT
V: TRBV29-1; CDR3: SVEVGRVNEQF
V: TRBV27; CDR3: ASSPRTSGGRNEQF
V: TRBV14; CDR3: ASSPKSGTSSYEQY
V: TRBV14; CDR3: ASSQAGFTGELF
V: TRBV18; CDR3: ASSPKGQPFPNEQF
V: TRBV6-2/TRBV6-3; CDR3: ASNEGSSYEQY
V: TRBV12-3/TRBV12-4; CDR3: ASSLNPGQGAYEQY
V: TRBV29-1; CDR3: SVDIGYT
V: TRBV7-2; CDR3: ASSLDLGRQY
V: TRBV5-5; CDR3: ASSLLRQAF
V: TRBV9; CDR3: ASSVASGSLAGELF
V: TRBV21-1; CDR3: ASSNQGPGGKLF
V: TRBV19; CDR3: ASSRTNVGTNEQF
V: TRBV6-5; CDR3: ASSYGIGIRTEIYGYT
V: TRBV6-2/TRBV6-3; CDR3: ASRNAGNLATNEKLF
V: TRBV5-1; CDR3: ASRDDRGPYEQY
V: TRBV5-1; CDR3: ASSLVTGVHNEQF
V: TRBV12-3/TRBV12-4; CDR3: ASSFPELAKNIQY
V: TRBV28; CDR3: ASSSPGDPEGLAKNIQY
V: TRBV7-9; CDR3: ASSLTSGSGDQPQH
V: TRBV6-5; CDR3: ASSSGQSTYEQY
V: TRBV15; CDR3: ATTGTGVPYNEQF
V: TRBV5-1; CDR3: ASQAAGTGKTEAF
V: TRBV6-5; CDR3: ASSFWTNTGELF
V: TRBV12-3/TRBV12-4; CDR3: ASSAPGQGAFGYDEQY
V: TRBV12-5; CDR3: ASGLFPMNTEAF
V: TRBV20-1; CDR3: SASRSGAQETQY
V: TRBV20-1; CDR3: SARGPGRRAGYEQY